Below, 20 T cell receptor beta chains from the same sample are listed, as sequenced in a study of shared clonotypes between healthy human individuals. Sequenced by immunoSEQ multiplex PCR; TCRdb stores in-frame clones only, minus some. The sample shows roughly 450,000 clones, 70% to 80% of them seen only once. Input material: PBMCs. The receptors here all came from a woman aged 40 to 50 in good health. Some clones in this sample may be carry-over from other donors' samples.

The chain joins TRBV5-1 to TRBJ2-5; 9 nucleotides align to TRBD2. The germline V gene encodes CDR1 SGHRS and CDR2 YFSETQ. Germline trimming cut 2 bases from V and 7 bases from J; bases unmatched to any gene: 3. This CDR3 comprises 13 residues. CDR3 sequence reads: CASSFPAGGTQYF. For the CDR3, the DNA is TGCGCCAGCAGCTTCCCAGCGGGAGGGACCCAGTACTTC. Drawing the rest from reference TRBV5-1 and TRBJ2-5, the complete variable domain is KAGVTQTPRYLIKTRGQQVTLSCSPISGHRSVSWYQQTPGQGLQFLFEYFSETQRNKGNFPGRFSGRQFSNSRSEMNVSTLELGDSALYLCASSFPAGGTQYFGPGTRLLVL.

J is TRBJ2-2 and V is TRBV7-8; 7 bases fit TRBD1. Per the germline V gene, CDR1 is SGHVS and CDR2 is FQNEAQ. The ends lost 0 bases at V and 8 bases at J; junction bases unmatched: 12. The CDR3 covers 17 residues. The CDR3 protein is CASSLAYAGTVRGELFF. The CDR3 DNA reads TGTGCCAGCAGCTTAGCCTACGCCGGGACAGTCAGGGGGGAGCTGTTTTTT.

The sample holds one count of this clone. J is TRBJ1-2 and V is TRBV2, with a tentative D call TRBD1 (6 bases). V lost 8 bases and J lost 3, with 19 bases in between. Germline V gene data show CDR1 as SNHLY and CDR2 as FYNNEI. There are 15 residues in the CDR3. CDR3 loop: CASGKEGRGDYGYTF. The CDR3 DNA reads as TGTGCCAGCGGCAAAGAGGGCAGGGGCGACTATGGCTACACCTTC.

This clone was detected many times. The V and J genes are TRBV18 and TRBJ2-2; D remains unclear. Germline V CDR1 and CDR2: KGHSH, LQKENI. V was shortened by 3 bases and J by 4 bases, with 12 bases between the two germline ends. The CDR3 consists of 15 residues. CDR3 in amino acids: CASSPSTTATGELFF. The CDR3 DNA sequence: TGTGCCAGCTCACCGAGTACCACGGCCACCGGGGAGCTGTTTTTT.

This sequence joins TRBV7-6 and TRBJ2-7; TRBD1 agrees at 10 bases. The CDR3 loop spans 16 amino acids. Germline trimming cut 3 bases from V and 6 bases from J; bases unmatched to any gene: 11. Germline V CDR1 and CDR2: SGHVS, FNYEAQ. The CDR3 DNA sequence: TGTGCCAGCAGCTTGGTGCCGGGACAGGGGTCGATCGAGCAGTACTTC. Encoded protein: CASSLVPGQGSIEQYF.

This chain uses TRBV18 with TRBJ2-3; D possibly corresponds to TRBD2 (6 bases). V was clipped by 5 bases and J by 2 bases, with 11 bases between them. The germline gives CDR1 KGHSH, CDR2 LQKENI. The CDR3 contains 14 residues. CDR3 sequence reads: CASSRTGATDTQYF. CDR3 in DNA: TGTGCCAGCTCAAGGACGGGAGCCACAGATACGCAGTATTTT. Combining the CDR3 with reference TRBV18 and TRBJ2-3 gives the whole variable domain NAGVMQNPRHLVRRRGQEARLRCSPMKGHSHVYWYRQLPEEGLKFMVYLQKENIIDESGMPKERFSAEFPKEGPSILRIQQVVRGDSAAYFCASSRTGATDTQYFGPGTRLTVL.

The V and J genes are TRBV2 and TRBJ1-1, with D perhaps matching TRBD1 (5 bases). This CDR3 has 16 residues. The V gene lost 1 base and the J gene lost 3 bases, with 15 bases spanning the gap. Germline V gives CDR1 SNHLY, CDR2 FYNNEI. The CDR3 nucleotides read TGTGCCAGCAGTGAAGAAGGACTGGGGACCGACACTGAAGCTTTCTTT. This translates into CASSEEGLGTDTEAFF.

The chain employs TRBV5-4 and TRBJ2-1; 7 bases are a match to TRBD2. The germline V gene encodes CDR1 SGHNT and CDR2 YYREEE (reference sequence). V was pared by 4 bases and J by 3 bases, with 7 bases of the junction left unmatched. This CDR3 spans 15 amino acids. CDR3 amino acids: CASSDGTNIYNEQFF. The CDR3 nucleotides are TGTGCCAGCAGCGACGGGACTAACATCTACAATGAGCAGTTCTTC.

Written as DNA, the CDR3 is TGTGCCAGTAGTATAGTCCCGAACACTGAAGCTTTCTTT. It yields the protein CASSIVPNTEAFF. The chain combines TRBV19 with TRBJ1-1; no clear D gene. Trimming took 1 base from V and 1 from J, leaving 4 bases between them. CDR3 size: 13 residues. CDR1 and CDR2 (germline): LNHDA, SQIVND (reference sequence).

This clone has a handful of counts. The CDR3 DNA follows: TGTGCCAGCAGCTCTACCCGGACAGGGCCCACTGAAGCTTTCTTT. This translates into CASSSTRTGPTEAFF. The gene calls are TRBV5-5 and TRBJ1-1; 8 bases are shared with TRBD1. The V and J ends lost 3 bases and 4 bases, in that order; junction bases with no gene match: 8. There are 15 residues in the CDR3. Germline lookup yields CDR1 SGHKS and CDR2 YYEKEE (reference sequence).

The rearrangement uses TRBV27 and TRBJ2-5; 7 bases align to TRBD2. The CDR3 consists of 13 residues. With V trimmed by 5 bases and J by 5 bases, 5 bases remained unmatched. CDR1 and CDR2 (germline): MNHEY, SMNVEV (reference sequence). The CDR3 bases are TGTGCCAGCAGTGGGGAGGGCGCGGAGACCCAGTACTTC. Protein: CASSGEGAETQYF.

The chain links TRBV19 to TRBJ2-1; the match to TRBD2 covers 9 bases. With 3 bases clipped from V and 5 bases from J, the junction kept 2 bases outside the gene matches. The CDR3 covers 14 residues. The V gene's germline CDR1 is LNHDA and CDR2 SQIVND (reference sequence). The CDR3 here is CASSMGLANNEQFF. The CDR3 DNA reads TGTGCCAGTAGTATGGGACTAGCCAACAATGAGCAGTTCTTC. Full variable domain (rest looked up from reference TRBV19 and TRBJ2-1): DGGITQSPKYLFRKEGQNVTLSCEQNLNHDAMYWYRQDPGQGLRLIYYSQIVNDFQKGDIAEGYSVSREKKESFPLTVTSAQKNPTAFYLCASSMGLANNEQFFGPGTRLTVL.

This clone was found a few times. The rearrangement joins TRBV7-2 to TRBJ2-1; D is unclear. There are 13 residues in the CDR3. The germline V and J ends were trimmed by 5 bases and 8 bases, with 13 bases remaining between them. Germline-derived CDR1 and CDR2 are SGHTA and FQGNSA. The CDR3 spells CASSPAGSDEQFF. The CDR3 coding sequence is TGTGCCAGCAGCCCAGCCGGCTCTGATGAGCAGTTCTTC.

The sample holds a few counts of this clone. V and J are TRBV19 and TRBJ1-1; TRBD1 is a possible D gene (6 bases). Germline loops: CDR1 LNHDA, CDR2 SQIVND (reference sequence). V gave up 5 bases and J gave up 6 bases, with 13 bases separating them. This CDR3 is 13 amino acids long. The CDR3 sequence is CASSPGTSPEAFF. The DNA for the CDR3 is TGTGCCAGTAGTCCCGGGACATCTCCTGAAGCTTTCTTT. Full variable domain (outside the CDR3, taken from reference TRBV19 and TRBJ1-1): DGGITQSPKYLFRKEGQNVTLSCEQNLNHDAMYWYRQDPGQGLRLIYYSQIVNDFQKGDIAEGYSVSREKKESFPLTVTSAQKNPTAFYLCASSPGTSPEAFFGQGTRLTVV.

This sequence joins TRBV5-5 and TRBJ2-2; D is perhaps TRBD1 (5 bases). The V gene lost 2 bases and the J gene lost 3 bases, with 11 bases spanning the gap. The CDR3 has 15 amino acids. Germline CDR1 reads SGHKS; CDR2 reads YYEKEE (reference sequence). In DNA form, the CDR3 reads TGTGCCAGCAGCTTAAGGGGTGGGGACACCGGGGAGCTGTTTTTT. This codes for CASSLRGGDTGELFF.

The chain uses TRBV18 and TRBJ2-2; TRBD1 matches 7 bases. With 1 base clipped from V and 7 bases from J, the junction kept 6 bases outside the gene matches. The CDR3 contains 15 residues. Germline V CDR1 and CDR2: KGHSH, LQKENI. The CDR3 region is CASSPRDRAIGELFF. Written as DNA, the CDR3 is TGTGCCAGCTCACCACGAGACAGGGCGATCGGGGAGCTGTTTTTT.

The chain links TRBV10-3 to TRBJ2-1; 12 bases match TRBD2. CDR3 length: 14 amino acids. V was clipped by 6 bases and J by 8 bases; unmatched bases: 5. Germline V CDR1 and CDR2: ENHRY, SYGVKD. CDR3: CAIRASGRGDEQFF. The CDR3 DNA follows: TGTGCCATCAGGGCTAGCGGGAGGGGCGATGAGCAGTTCTTC.

The CDR3 sequence is CASSATRDRLNTGELFF. The CDR3 DNA sequence: TGTGCCAGCAGTGCCACTCGGGACAGGCTGAACACCGGGGAGCTGTTTTTT. The chain uses TRBV25-1 and TRBJ2-2; 8 nucleotides agree with TRBD1. The ends lost 4 bases at V and 1 base at J; junction bases unmatched: 8. The CDR3 sequence is 17 residues long. The germline V gene has CDR1 MGHDK and CDR2 SYGVNS.

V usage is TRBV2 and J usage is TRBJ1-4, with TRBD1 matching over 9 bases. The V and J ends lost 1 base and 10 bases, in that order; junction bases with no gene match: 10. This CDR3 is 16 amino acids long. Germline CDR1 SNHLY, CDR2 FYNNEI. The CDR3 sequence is CASSEVEGGQGGKLFF. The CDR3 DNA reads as TGTGCCAGCAGTGAAGTGGAGGGGGGACAGGGAGGAAAACTGTTTTTT.

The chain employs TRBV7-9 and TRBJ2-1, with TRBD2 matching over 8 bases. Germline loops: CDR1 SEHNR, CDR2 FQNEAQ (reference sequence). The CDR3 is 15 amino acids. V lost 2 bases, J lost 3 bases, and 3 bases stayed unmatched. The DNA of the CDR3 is TGTGCCAGCAGCTTAAGCGGGACTAGCTACAATGAGCAGTTCTTC. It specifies CASSLSGTSYNEQFF. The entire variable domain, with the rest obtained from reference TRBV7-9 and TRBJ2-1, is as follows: DTGVSQNPRHKITKRGQNVTFRCDPISEHNRLYWYRQTLGQGPEFLTYFQNEAQLEKSRLLSDRFSAERPKGSFSTLEIQRTEQGDSAMYLCASSLSGTSYNEQFFGPGTRLTVL.